Presented here are 29 T cell receptor beta chains from one specimen sequenced in a study of blood T cells in healthy people across ages (dated by TCRdb to about 2015). Libraries were constructed by 5' RACE. For sequencing, an Illumina HiSeq 2500 was employed. The second PCR ran for about 6 to 11 cycles and used a J-beta primer mix along with a sample-barcoded 5' primer. TCRdb applied fastp at Q25 and MiXCR to the public reads, then kept only in-frame beta chains. All rows with the same CDR3 protein become a single entry with the most common DNA and genes. Within this sample are approximately 760,000 distinct CDR3 sequences, with roughly 25% of them counted one time only. The biggest ten clones account for more than 8% of the sample. This same sample was also part of a study on T cells of mothers and their children.

Specimen: blood. The receptors come from a boy aged 10-17 years in good health.

This clonotype was seen a handful of times. The chain is built from TRBV6-4 and TRBJ2-5; no firm D call. V was pared by 2 bases and J by 7 bases, with 11 bases between. The CDR3 length is 13 residues. The germline CDR1 and CDR2 sequences are MRHNA and SNTAGT. The CDR3 DNA is TGTGCCAGCAGTGACGAGGTTGGTCGGACCCAGTACTTC. Its translation is CASSDEVGRTQYF.

CDR3 sequence reads: CASSPNYGGANRETQYF. The CDR3 coding sequence is TGTGCCAGCAGCCCGAATTACGGGGGGGCCAACCGGGAGACCCAGTACTTC. V usage is TRBV7-8 and J usage is TRBJ2-5; TRBD2 matches 8 bases. The CDR3 has 17 residues. Germline CDR1 is SGHVS and CDR2 is FQNEAQ. With 5 bases clipped from V and 5 bases from J, the junction kept 16 bases outside the gene matches.

This clonotype was seen a handful of times. The gene calls are TRBV29-1 and TRBJ2-1, with 7 bases fitting TRBD1. The J call is doubtful: the DNA matches TRBJ2-7 better. Germline CDR1 and CDR2: SQVTM and ANQGSEA. The CDR3 contains 14 residues. The CDR3 nucleotides are TGCAGCGCCGCCGGGACAGCTGATCCTCGCGAGCAGTACTTC. It specifies CSAAGTADPREQYF.

This clonotype turned up a few times. The genes are TRBV5-1 and TRBJ2-6, with D hard to call. The CDR3 is made up of 15 amino acids. Germline V gene lookup returns CDR1 SGHRS and CDR2 YFSETQ. V was cut by 4 bases and J by 0 bases, with 8 bases left in between. CDR3 amino acids: CASSKTLSGANVLTF. The CDR3 bases are TGCGCCAGCAGCAAAACCCTCTCTGGGGCCAACGTCCTGACTTTC.

A note on this clonotype: This may come from a read error, since a much larger clone is one base off. This chain uses TRBV7-2 with TRBJ1-1; D is ambiguous. Germline V gene lookup returns CDR1 SGHTA and CDR2 FQGNSA. CDR3 length: 14 residues. The CDR3 region has the DNA TGTGCCCGCAGCTTAGATAGGGTGAACACTGAAGCTTTCTTT. It yields the protein CARSLDRVNTEAFF. Based on the CDR3 plus reference TRBV7-2 and TRBJ1-1, the full variable domain is GAGVSQSPSNKVTEKGKDVELRCDPISGHTALYWYRQSLGQGLEFLIYFQGNSAPDKSGLPSDRFSAERTGGSVSTLTIQRTQQEDSAVYLCARSLDRVNTEAFFGQGTRLTVV.

The chain is built from TRBV6-1 and TRBJ2-1, with D uncertain. The V gene's germline CDR1 is MNHNS and CDR2 SASEGT. V was shortened by 8 bases and J by 9 bases, with 17 bases between the two germline ends. The CDR3 length is 13 residues. The chain's CDR3 is CASLRQLQFEQFF. In DNA, the CDR3 is TGTGCCAGCCTCCGGCAGCTACAATTTGAGCAGTTCTTC.

This clonotype was detected a few times. The chain is built from TRBV7-9 and TRBJ2-7; D is unresolved. Looked up from germline, CDR1 is SEHNR and CDR2 is FQNEAQ (reference sequence). The CDR3 totals 16 residues. The V end lost 6 bases, the J end lost 5 bases, and 23 bases lay between the germline ends. The CDR3, as DNA: TGTGCCAGCAGGCCTTTGGCGGCACCATCCCCTCACGAGCAGTACTTC. It specifies CASRPLAAPSPHEQYF.

The chain uses TRBV6-1 and TRBJ2-5, with 9 positions matching TRBD2. The J call is uncertain, as TRBJ2-1 better fits the DNA end. The germline gives CDR1 MNHNS, CDR2 SASEGT. This CDR3 contains 13 residues. DNA of the CDR3: TGTGCCAGCAGCCCGGGGACTAGCCACGAGCAGTTCTTC. Translated, it gives CASSPGTSHEQFF.

The chain uses TRBV5-1 and TRBJ1-1; 10 nucleotides agree with TRBD1. CDR1 is SGHRS and CDR2 is YFSETQ in the germline V gene. This CDR3 has 16 amino acids. V gave up 5 bases and J gave up 1 base; unmatched junction bases: 8. This CDR3 is CASRLQTGGANTEAFF. The CDR3 nucleotides are TGCGCCAGCAGGCTTCAGACAGGGGGCGCGAACACTGAAGCTTTCTTT.

This clonotype was seen at least ten times. J is TRBJ2-7 and V is TRBV12-3 or TRBV12-4; tentatively, D is TRBD1 or TRBD2 (5 bases each). The CDR3 runs 13 residues. V lost 9 bases and J 4 bases, leaving 16 bases between the germline ends. Written as DNA, the CDR3 is TGTGCCAGTAGCCTCGGGGCTACATACGAGCAGTACTTC. This encodes CASSLGATYEQYF.

The genes are TRBV5-8 and TRBJ1-5; D is unclear. CDR1 and CDR2 (germline): SGHTS, YDEGEE. V lost 2 bases and J lost 6, with 15 bases in between. The CDR3 loop spans 15 amino acids. DNA for the CDR3: TGTGCCAGCAGCTTTTATGGGCAGGAGGTTCAGCCCCAGCATTTT. Translating it yields CASSFYGQEVQPQHF.

The V call is TRBV27, the J call TRBJ2-5; D is uncertain. The J call is doubtful: the DNA matches TRBJ2-7 better. Germline values: CDR1 MNHEY, CDR2 SMNVEV (reference sequence). CDR3 length equals 14 residues. CDR3: CASSQTGDSYEQYF. The CDR3, as DNA: TGTGCCAGCAGTCAGACTGGGGACTCCTACGAGCAGTACTTC.

The chain is built from TRBV7-9 and TRBJ2-5; D possibly corresponds to TRBD2 (7 bases). The CDR3 contains 14 residues. V lost 6 bases to trimming and J lost 3 bases, with 14 bases between them. The germline V gene has CDR1 SEHNR and CDR2 FQNEAQ (reference sequence). The CDR3 sequence is CASSFRGAEETQYF. In DNA form, the CDR3 reads TGTGCCAGCAGTTTCCGGGGGGCAGAAGAGACCCAGTACTTC.

This sequence joins TRBV6-5 and TRBJ2-5; TRBD1 agrees at 9 bases. The DNA matches TRBJ2-1 better at its end, which makes the J call doubtful. Germline V gene sequence: CDR1 MNHEY, CDR2 SVGAGI. The CDR3 length is 14 residues. CDR3 loop: CASSRQGVENEQFF. The CDR3 DNA follows: TGTGCCAGCAGTCGACAGGGGGTGGAGAATGAGCAGTTCTTC.

This clonotype showed up just a few times. The V and J genes are TRBV29-1 and TRBJ1-2; D is uncertain. Trimming took 4 bases from V and 4 from J, leaving 10 bases between them. Germline loops: CDR1 SQVTM, CDR2 ANQGSEA. CDR3 length: 12 residues. CDR3 coding DNA: TGCAGCGTTGTGGAGGCCGTCTATGGCTACACCTTC. It specifies CSVVEAVYGYTF. The whole variable domain, remainder taken from reference TRBV29-1 and TRBJ1-2, is SAVISQKPSRDICQRGTSLTIQCQVDSQVTMMFWYRQQPGQSLTLIATANQGSEATYESGFVIDKFPISRPNLTFSTLTVSNMSPEDSSIYLCSVVEAVYGYTFGSGTRLTVV.

In this sample, this clonotype turned up a few times. This clone may be a read error of a much larger clone one base away. The V gene is TRBV4-2, the J gene TRBJ2-7; possibly TRBD1 for D (5 bases). The CDR3 totals 16 residues. CDR1 LGHNA and CDR2 YNFKEQ come from the germline V gene. The CDR3 DNA reads TGTGCCAGCAGCCTAAGGGGTCCTCCCGGTTCCTACGGGCAGTACTTC. Translated, it gives CASSLRGPPGSYGQYF.

The J gene is TRBJ2-7, the V gene TRBV6-5; tentative D call: TRBD2 (5 bases). Trimming pared 6 bases from V and 3 bases from J, leaving 15 bases between. CDR3 size: 14 residues. Germline CDR1 reads MNHEY; CDR2 reads SVGAGI. The CDR3 DNA reads TGTGCCAGCAGCAATAGCGCGTACTTCTACGAGCAGTACTTC. As protein: CASSNSAYFYEQYF.

The gene calls are TRBV12-3 or TRBV12-4 and TRBJ2-7; D not resolved. The last part of the DNA fits TRBJ2-1 better; the J call may be wrong. The length of the CDR3 is 11 residues. In DNA, the CDR3 is TGTGCCAGCGAAATCAGGAATGAGCAGTTCTTC. Amino acids: CASEIRNEQFF.

In its sample, this clonotype was seen a few times. V is TRBV7-3 and J is TRBJ1-1; 7 bases agree with TRBD1. CDR3 length equals 14 residues. The V gene's germline CDR1 is SGHTA and CDR2 FQGTGA. V dropped 1 base and J dropped 5; count of bases not matched to a gene: 4. CDR3 in DNA: TGTGCCAGCAGCTTAAGAGGGGGCGGAACTGAAGCTTTCTTT. This sequence encodes CASSLRGGGTEAFF.

The rearrangement links TRBV12-3 or TRBV12-4 to TRBJ2-5; D might be TRBD1 (5 bases). The V and J ends lost 3 bases and 4 bases respectively, with 12 bases between them. This CDR3 has 14 residues. This CDR3 is CASSFAGFRETQYF. The DNA for the CDR3 is TGTGCCAGCAGTTTCGCAGGGTTTAGAGAGACCCAGTACTTC.

The chain's CDR3 is CASSSRTSGGEDEQFF. DNA of the CDR3: TGTGCCAGCAGTTCGCGGACTAGCGGGGGTGAAGATGAGCAGTTCTTC. The chain couples TRBV28 to TRBJ2-5; 13 nucleotides agree with TRBD2. The J call may be mistaken, given a closer DNA end match to TRBJ2-1. The CDR3 runs to 16 residues. Germline lookup yields CDR1 MDHEN and CDR2 SYDVKM.

This clonotype has more than one count but fewer than ten. The chain employs TRBV5-4 and TRBJ2-2; TRBD2 might be the D (6 bases). CDR1 SGHNT and CDR2 YYREEE come from the germline V gene (reference sequence). V shed 2 bases and J shed 5 bases, with 13 bases lying between them. The CDR3 spans 15 residues. The CDR3 spells CASSLTYGLTGELFF. CDR3 nucleotide sequence: TGTGCCAGCAGCTTAACATACGGACTAACCGGGGAGCTGTTTTTT.

V gene TRBV2 combines with J gene TRBJ2-7; D is undetermined. Germline V gene lookup returns CDR1 SNHLY and CDR2 FYNNEI. The CDR3 runs 13 residues. The V gene lost 7 bases and the J gene lost 6 bases, with 16 bases spanning the gap. The CDR3 DNA reads TGTGCCAGCAATCCGGGCCCTTCGGGCGAGCAGTACTTC. Its translation is CASNPGPSGEQYF.

V and J are TRBV5-5 and TRBJ2-7; a weak D match, TRBD2 (5 bases). Germline V lookup: CDR1 SGHKS, CDR2 YYEKEE (reference sequence). CDR3 length: 18 residues. Trimming stripped 2 bases from V and 5 bases from J, with 26 bases between. CDR3 amino acids: CASSFTLRGLTSLHEQYF. The CDR3, as DNA: TGTGCCAGCAGCTTCACTCTAAGAGGACTGACAAGTCTCCACGAGCAGTACTTC.

In this sample, this clonotype turned up a few times. The rearrangement uses TRBV4-1 and TRBJ2-5; 11 nucleotides align to TRBD2. Germline V lookup: CDR1 MGHRA, CDR2 YSYEKL. V lost 1 base to trimming and J lost 0 bases; unmatched junction nucleotides: 10. This CDR3 spans 19 amino acids. CDR3 in DNA: TGCGCCAGCAGCCAAGCGGTCCTAGGACTAGCGGGTAACCAAGAGACCCAGTACTTC. This codes for CASSQAVLGLAGNQETQYF.

V usage is TRBV7-8 and J usage is TRBJ2-5; D may correspond to TRBD1 or TRBD2 (6 bases each). The ends were cut back, 1 base at V and 5 bases at J, with 14 bases in the middle. The germline CDR1 and CDR2 sequences are SGHVS and FQNEAQ. This CDR3 spans 15 amino acids. In DNA form, the CDR3 reads TGTGCCAGCAGCTTAGATTACGGGGGCCGGGAGACCCAGTACTTC. Translated: CASSLDYGGRETQYF.

The rearrangement links TRBV5-1 to TRBJ2-5; 7 bases match TRBD1. The DNA end favors TRBJ2-7, so the J call may be wrong. Germline V gene sequence: CDR1 SGHRS, CDR2 YFSETQ. This CDR3 contains 15 residues. The CDR3 DNA is TGCGCCAGCAGCATCGCCGGGACAGAAAACTACGAGCAGTACTTC. Translating it yields CASSIAGTENYEQYF.

This clonotype appeared a few times. The rearrangement uses TRBV3-1 and TRBJ2-1; D uncertain. Germline loops: CDR1 LGHDT, CDR2 YNNKEL (reference sequence). V lost 1 base to trimming and J lost 5 bases, with 9 bases between them. CDR3 length equals 14 residues. The CDR3 nucleotides are TGTGCCAGCAGCCAAGCCCCCCCACACAATGAGCAGTTCTTC. It yields the protein CASSQAPPHNEQFF.

This clonotype was found a few times. J is TRBJ2-5 and V is TRBV6-2 or TRBV6-3; D gene unclear. Germline CDR1 MNHEY, CDR2 SVGEGT. This CDR3 has 13 amino acids. Trimming removed 7 bases at V and 2 bases at J, with 11 bases between. In DNA form, the CDR3 reads TGTGCCAGCAACTTTTCACCGCAAGAGACCCAGTACTTC. It specifies CASNFSPQETQYF.